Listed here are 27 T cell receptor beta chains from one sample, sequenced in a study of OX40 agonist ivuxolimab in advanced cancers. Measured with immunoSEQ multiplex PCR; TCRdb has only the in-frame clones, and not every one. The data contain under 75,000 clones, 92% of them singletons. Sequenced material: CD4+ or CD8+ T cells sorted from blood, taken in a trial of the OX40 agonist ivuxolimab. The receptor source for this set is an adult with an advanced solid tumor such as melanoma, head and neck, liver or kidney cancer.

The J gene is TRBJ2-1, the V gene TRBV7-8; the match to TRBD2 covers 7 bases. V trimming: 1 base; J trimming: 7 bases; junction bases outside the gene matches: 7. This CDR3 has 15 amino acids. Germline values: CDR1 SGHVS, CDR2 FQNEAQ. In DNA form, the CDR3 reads TGTGCCAGCAGCTTAGTCCTAGGGACTACGAATGAGCAGTTCTTC. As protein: CASSLVLGTTNEQFF.

The CDR3 protein is CAISDGGTGELFF. The CDR3 DNA reads as TGTGCCATCAGTGACGGGGGGACCGGGGAGCTGTTTTTT. The chain uses TRBV10-3 and TRBJ2-2; TRBD2 aligns across 7 bases. Trimming cost V 3 bases and J 5 bases; bases outside gene matches: 0. CDR3 length equals 13 residues. Per germline, CDR1 ENHRY and CDR2 SYGVKD.

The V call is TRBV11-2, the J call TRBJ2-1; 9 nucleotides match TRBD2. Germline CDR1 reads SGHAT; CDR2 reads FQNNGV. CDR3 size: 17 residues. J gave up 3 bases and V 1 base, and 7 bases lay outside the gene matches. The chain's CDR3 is CASSLGLAGTYYNEQFF. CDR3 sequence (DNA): TGTGCCAGCAGCTTAGGGCTAGCGGGGACCTACTACAATGAGCAGTTCTTC.

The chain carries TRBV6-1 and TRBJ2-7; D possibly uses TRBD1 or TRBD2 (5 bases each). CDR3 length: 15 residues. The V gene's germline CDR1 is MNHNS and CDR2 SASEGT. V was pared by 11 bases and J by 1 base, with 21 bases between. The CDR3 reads CASGALTERSYEQYF. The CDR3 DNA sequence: TGTGCCTCCGGGGCTCTCACCGAGCGGTCCTACGAGCAGTACTTC.

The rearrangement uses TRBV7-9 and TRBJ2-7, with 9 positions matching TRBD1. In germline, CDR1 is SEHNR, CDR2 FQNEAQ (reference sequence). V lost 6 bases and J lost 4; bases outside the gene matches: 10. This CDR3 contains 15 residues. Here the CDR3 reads CASRSSGQGKYEQYF. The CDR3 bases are TGTGCCAGCAGATCAAGTGGACAGGGGAAGTACGAGCAGTACTTC.

CDR3 sequence (DNA): TGCAGCGTTTTCCATCCAGGTCCAACTGAAGCTTTCTTT. Translating gives CSVFHPGPTEAFF. This chain links TRBV29-1 with TRBJ1-1; D not resolved. The CDR3 has 13 residues. Germline V gives CDR1 SQVTM, CDR2 ANQGSEA. V shed 5 bases and J shed 5 bases, with 15 bases lying between them.

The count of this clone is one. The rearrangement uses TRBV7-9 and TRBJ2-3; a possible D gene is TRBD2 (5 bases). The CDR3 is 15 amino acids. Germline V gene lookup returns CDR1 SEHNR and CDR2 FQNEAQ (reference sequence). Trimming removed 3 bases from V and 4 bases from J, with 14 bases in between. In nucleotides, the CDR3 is TGTGCCAGCAGCTTCTTACTAGATCCCGCAGATACGCAGTATTTT. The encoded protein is CASSFLLDPADTQYF. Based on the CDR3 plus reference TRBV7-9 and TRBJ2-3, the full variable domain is DTGVSQNPRHKITKRGQNVTFRCDPISEHNRLYWYRQTLGQGPEFLTYFQNEAQLEKSRLLSDRFSAERPKGSFSTLEIQRTEQGDSAMYLCASSFLLDPADTQYFGPGTRLTVL.

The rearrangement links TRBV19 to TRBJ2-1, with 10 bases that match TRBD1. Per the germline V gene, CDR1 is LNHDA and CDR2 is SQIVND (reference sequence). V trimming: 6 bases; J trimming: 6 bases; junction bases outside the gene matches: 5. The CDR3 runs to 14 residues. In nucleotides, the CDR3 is TGTGCCAGTAGCCCGGGACAGGGGTCCAATGAGCAGTTCTTC. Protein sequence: CASSPGQGSNEQFF. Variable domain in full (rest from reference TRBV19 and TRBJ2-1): DGGITQSPKYLFRKEGQNVTLSCEQNLNHDAMYWYRQDPGQGLRLIYYSQIVNDFQKGDIAEGYSVSREKKESFPLTVTSAQKNPTAFYLCASSPGQGSNEQFFGPGTRLTVL.

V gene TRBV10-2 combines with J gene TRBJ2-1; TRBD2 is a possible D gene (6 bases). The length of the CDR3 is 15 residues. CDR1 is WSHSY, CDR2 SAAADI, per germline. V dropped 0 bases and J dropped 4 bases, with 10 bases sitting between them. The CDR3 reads CASSESGGEYNEQFF. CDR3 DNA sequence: TGCGCCAGCAGTGAGTCTGGCGGGGAGTACAATGAGCAGTTCTTC.

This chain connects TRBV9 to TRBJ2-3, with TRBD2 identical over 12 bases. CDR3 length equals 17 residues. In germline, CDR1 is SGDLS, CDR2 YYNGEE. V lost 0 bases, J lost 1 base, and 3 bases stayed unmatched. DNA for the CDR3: TGTGCCAGCAGCGTAGAGAGACTAGCGGGGGGCACAGATACGCAGTATTTT. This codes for CASSVERLAGGTDTQYF.

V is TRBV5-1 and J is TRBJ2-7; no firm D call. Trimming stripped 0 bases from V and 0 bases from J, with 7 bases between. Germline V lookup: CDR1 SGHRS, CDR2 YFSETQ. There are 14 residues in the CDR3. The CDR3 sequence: CASSLAGNSYEQYF. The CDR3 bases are TGCGCCAGCAGCTTGGCCGGCAACTCCTACGAGCAGTACTTC.

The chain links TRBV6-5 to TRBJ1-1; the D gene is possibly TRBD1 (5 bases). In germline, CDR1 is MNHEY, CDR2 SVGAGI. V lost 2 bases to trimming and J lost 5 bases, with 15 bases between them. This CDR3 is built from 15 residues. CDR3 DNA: TGTGCCAGCAGTTACCCGGGACCCCCGGGGACTGAAGCTTTCTTT. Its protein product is CASSYPGPPGTEAFF.

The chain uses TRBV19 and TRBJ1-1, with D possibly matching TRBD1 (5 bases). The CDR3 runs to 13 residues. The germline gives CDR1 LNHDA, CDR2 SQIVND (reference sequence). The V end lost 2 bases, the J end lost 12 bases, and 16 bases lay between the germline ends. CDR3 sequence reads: CASSIRGKGETFF. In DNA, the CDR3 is TGTGCCAGTAGTATAAGGGGCAAAGGGGAAACTTTCTTT.

As DNA, the CDR3 is TGCGCCAGCAGCTTTAGGCTTCAGCCCCAGCATTTT. Protein: CASSFRLQPQHF. The chain is built from TRBV5-1 and TRBJ1-5, with D unresolved. Trimming took 2 bases from V and 6 from J, leaving 6 bases between them. The CDR3 runs to 12 residues. Germline assignment: CDR1 SGHRS and CDR2 YFSETQ. The full variable domain, completed using reference TRBV5-1 and TRBJ1-5, is KAGVTQTPRYLIKTRGQQVTLSCSPISGHRSVSWYQQTPGQGLQFLFEYFSETQRNKGNFPGRFSGRQFSNSRSEMNVSTLELGDSALYLCASSFRLQPQHFGDGTRLSIL.

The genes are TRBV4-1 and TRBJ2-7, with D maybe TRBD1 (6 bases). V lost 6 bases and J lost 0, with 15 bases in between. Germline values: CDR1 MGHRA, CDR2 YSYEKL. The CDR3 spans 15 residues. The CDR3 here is CASRPGQFSSYEQYF. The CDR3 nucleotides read TGCGCCAGCAGACCCGGACAGTTCAGCTCCTACGAGCAGTACTTC.

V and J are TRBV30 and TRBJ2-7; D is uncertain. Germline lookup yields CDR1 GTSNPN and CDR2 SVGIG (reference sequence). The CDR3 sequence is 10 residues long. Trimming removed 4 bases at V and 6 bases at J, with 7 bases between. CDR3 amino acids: CAWTPPEQYF. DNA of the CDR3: TGTGCCTGGACCCCCCCCGAGCAGTACTTC.

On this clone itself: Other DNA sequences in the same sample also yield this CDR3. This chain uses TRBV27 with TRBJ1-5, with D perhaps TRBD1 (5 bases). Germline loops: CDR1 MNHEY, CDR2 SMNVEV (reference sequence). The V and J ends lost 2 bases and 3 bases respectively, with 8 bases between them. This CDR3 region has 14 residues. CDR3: CASSLTGDNQPQHF. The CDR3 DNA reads TGTGCCAGCAGTTTAACAGGAGACAATCAGCCCCAGCATTTT.

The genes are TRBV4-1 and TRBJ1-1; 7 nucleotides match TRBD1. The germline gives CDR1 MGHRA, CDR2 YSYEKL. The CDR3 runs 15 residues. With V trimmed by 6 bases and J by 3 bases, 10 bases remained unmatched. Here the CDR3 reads CASRRLTGSDTEAFF. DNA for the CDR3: TGCGCCAGCAGAAGGTTGACAGGGTCGGACACTGAAGCTTTCTTT.

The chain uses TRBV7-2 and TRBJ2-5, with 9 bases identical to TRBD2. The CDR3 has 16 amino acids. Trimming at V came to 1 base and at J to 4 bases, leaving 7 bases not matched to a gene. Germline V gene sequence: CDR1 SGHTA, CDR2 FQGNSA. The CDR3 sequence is CASSLDLAGPVETQYF. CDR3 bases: TGTGCCAGCAGCTTAGATCTAGCGGGGCCCGTAGAGACCCAGTACTTC.

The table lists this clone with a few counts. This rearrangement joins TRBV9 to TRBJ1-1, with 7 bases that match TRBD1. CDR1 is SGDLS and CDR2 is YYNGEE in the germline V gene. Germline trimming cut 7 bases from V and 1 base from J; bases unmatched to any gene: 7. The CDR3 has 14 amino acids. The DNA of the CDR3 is TGTGCCAGCTCTCCCGGGACAGAGAACACTGAAGCTTTCTTT. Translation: CASSPGTENTEAFF.

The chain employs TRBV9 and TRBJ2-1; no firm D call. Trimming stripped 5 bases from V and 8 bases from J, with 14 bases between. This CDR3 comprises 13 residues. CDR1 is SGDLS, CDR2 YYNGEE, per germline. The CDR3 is CASRALRFDEQFF. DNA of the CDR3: TGTGCCAGCAGGGCCCTTAGATTCGATGAGCAGTTCTTC.

The CDR3 DNA reads TGTGCCAGCAGTTACGGGGACAGCTCCTACGAGCAGTACTTC. It is translated as CASSYGDSSYEQYF. The chain carries TRBV6-5 and TRBJ2-7; 7 positions match TRBD1. Germline CDR1 is MNHEY and CDR2 is SVGAGI. The CDR3 length is 14 residues. V lost 2 bases and J lost 0; bases outside the gene matches: 1.

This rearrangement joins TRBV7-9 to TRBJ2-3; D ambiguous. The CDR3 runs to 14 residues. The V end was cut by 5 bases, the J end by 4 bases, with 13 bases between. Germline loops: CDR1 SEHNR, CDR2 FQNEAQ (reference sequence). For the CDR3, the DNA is TGTGCCAGCAGCCCAGAACGGACCGCAGATACGCAGTATTTT. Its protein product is CASSPERTADTQYF.

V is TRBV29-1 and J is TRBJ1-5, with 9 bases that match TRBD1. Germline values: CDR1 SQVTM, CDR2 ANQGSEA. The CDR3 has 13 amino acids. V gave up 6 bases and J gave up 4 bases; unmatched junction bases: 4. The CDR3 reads CSVLGTGNQPQHF. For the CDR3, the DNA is TGCAGCGTCCTCGGGACAGGGAATCAGCCCCAGCATTTT. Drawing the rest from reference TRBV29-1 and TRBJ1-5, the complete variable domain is SAVISQKPSRDICQRGTSLTIQCQVDSQVTMMFWYRQQPGQSLTLIATANQGSEATYESGFVIDKFPISRPNLTFSTLTVSNMSPEDSSIYLCSVLGTGNQPQHFGDGTRLSIL.

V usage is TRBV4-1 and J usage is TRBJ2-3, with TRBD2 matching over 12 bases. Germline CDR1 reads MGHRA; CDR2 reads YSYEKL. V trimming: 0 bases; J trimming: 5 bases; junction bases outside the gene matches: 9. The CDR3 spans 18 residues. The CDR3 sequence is CASSQDGLAGGPGDTQYF. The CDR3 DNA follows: TGCGCCAGCAGCCAAGATGGGCTAGCGGGGGGGCCGGGAGATACGCAGTATTTT.

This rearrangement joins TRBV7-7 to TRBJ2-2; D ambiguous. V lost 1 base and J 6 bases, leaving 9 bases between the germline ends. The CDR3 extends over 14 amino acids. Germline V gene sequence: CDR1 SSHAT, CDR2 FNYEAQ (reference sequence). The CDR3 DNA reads TGTGCCAGCAGCTTAGTTACCAACCCCGGGGAGCTGTTTTTT. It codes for CASSLVTNPGELFF. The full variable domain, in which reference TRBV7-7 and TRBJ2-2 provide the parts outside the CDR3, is GAGVSQSPRYKVTKRGQDVTLRCDPISSHATLYWYQQALGQGPEFLTYFNYEAQPDKSGLPSDRFSAERPEGSISTLTIQRTEQRDSAMYRCASSLVTNPGELFFGEGSRLTVL.

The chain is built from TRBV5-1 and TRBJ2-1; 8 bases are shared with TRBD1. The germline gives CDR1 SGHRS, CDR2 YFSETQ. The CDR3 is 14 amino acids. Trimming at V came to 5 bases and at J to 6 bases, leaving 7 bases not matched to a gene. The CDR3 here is CASRLRTGLNEQFF. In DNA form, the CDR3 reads TGCGCCAGCAGGCTCAGGACAGGGCTCAATGAGCAGTTCTTC.